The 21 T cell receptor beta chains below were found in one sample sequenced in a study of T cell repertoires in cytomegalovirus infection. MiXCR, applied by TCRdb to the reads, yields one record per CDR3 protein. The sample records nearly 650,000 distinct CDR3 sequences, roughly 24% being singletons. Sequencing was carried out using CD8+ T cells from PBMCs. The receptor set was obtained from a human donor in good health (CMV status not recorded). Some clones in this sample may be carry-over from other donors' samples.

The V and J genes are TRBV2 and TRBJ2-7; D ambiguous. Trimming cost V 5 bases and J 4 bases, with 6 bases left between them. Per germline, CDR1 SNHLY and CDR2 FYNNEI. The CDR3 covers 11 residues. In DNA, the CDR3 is TGTGCCAGCAGTCTTTTTTACGAGCAGTACGTC. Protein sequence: CASSLFYEQYV.

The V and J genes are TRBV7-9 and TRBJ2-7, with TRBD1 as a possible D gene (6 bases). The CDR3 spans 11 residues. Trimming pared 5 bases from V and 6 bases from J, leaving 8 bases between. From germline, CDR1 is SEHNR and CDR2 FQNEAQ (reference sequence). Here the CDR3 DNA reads TGTGCCAGCAGCACCAGGGGCGAGCAGTACTTC. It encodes CASSTRGEQYF.

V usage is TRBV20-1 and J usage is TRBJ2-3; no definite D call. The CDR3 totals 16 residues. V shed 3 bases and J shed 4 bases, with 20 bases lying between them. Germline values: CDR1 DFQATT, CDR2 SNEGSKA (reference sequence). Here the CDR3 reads CSASSLFDFHADTQYF. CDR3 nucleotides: TGCAGTGCTAGTTCCCTCTTCGATTTCCACGCAGATACGCAGTATTTT.

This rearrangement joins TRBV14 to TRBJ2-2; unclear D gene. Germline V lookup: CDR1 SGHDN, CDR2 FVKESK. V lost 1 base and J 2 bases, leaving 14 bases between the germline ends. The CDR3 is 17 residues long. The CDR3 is CASSQGESLYNTGELFF. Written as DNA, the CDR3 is TGTGCCAGCAGCCAAGGGGAAAGTTTGTACAACACCGGGGAGCTGTTTTTT. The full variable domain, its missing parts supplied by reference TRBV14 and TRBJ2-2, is EAGVTQFPSHSVIEKGQTVTLRCDPISGHDNLYWYRRVMGKEIKFLLHFVKESKQDESGMPNNRFLAERTGGTYSTLKVQPAELEDSGVYFCASSQGESLYNTGELFFGEGSRLTVL.

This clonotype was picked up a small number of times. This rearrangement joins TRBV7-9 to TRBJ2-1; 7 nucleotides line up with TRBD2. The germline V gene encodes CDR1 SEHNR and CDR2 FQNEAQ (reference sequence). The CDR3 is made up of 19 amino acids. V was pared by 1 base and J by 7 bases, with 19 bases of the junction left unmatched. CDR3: CASSLVRATQAGTGNEQFF. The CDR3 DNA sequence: TGTGCCAGCAGCTTAGTCCGGGCAACCCAAGCGGGGACTGGTAATGAGCAGTTCTTC.

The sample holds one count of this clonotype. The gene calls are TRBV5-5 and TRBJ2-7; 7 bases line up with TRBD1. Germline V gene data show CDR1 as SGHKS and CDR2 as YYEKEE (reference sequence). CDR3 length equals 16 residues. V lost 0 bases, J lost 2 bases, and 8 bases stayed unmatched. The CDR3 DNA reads TGTGCCAGCAGCTTGGCCCCGGACAGGAACCCCTACGAGCAGTACTTC. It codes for CASSLAPDRNPYEQYF.

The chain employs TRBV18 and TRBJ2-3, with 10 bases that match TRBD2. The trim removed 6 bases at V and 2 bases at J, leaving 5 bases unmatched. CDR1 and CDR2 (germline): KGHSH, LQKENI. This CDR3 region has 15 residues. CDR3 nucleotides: TGTGCCAGCTCCCCTAGCGGGAGTCACACAGATACGCAGTATTTT. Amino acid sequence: CASSPSGSHTDTQYF.

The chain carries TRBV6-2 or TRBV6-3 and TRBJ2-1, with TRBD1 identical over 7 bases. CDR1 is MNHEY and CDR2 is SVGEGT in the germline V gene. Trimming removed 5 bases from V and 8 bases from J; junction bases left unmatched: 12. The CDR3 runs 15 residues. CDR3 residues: CASSLRQGWMDEQFF. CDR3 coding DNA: TGTGCCAGCAGTCTACGACAGGGCTGGATGGATGAGCAGTTCTTC.

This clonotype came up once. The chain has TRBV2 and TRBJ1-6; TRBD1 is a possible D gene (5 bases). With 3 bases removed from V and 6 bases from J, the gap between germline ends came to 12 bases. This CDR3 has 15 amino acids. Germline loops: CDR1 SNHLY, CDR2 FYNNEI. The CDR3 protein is CASSEWQGSNSPLHF. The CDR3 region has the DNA TGTGCCAGCAGTGAGTGGCAGGGTAGTAATTCACCCCTCCACTTT.

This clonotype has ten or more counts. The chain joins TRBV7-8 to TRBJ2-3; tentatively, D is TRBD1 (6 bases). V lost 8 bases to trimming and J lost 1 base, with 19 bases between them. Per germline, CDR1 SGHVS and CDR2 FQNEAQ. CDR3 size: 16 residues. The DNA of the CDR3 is TGTGCCAGCGGACAAACCGGGACACTAGGCACAGATACGCAGTATTTT. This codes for CASGQTGTLGTDTQYF.

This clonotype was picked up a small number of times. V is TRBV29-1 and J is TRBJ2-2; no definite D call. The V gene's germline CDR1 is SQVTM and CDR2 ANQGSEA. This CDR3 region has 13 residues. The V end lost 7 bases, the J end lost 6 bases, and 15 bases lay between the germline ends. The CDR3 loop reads CSARPPSSGELFF. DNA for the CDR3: TGCAGCGCCCGGCCCCCAAGCTCCGGGGAGCTGTTTTTT.

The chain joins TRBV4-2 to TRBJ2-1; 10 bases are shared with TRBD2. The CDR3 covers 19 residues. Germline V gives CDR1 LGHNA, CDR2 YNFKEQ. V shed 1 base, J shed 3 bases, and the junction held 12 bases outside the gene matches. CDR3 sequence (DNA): TGTGCCAGCAGCCAAGTGGGTATATGGCTAGCGGGGGACTACAATGAGCAGTTCTTC. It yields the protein CASSQVGIWLAGDYNEQFF.

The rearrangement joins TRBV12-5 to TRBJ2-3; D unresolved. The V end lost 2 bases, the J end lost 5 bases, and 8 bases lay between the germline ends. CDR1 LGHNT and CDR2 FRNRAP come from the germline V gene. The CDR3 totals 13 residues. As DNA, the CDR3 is TGTGCTAGTGGTTTGTTCGATCAAGATACGCAGTATTTT. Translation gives CASGLFDQDTQYF.

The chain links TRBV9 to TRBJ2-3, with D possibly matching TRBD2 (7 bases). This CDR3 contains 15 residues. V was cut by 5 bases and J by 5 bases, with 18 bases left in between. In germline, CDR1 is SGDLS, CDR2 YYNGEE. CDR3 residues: CASRASGGAKDTQYF. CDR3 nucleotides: TGTGCCAGCAGGGCAAGTGGGGGGGCGAAAGATACGCAGTATTTT.

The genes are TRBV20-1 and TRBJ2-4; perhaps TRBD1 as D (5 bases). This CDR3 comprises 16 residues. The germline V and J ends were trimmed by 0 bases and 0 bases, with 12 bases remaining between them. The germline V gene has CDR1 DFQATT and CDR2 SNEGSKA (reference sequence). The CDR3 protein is CSARDGQSLAKNIQYF. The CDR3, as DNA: TGCAGTGCTAGAGATGGACAAAGTCTAGCCAAAAACATTCAGTACTTC.

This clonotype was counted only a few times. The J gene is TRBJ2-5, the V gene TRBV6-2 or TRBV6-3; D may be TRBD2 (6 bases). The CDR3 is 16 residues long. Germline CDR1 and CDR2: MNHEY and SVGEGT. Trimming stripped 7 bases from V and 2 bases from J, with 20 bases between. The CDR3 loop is CASTPGLDGIQETQYF. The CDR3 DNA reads TGTGCCAGCACCCCGGGACTGGACGGAATACAAGAGACCCAGTACTTC.

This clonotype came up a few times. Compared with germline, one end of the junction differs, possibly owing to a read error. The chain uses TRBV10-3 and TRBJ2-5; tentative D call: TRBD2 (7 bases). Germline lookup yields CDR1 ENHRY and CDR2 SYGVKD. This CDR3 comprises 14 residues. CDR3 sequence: CAISGEGHRKDQDF. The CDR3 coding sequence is TGTGCCATCAGTGGGGAGGGACACCGAAAGGATCAGGACTTC.

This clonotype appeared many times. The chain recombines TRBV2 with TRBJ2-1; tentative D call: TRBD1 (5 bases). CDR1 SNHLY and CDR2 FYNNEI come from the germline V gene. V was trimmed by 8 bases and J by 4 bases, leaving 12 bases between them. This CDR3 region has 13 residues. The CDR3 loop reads CASGRQSYNEQFF. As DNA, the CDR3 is TGTGCCAGCGGTCGACAGAGTTACAATGAGCAGTTCTTC.

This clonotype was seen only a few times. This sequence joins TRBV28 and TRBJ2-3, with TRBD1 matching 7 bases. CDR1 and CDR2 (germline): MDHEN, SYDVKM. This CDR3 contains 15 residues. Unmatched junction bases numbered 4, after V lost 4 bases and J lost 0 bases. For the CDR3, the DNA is TGTGCCAGCAGTTCCTGGGACAGAAGCACAGATACGCAGTATTTT. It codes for CASSSWDRSTDTQYF. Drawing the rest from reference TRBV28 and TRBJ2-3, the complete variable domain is DVKVTQSSRYLVKRTGEKVFLECVQDMDHENMFWYRQDPGLGLRLIYFSYDVKMKEKGDIPEGYSVSREKKERFSLILESASTNQTSMYLCASSSWDRSTDTQYFGPGTRLTVL.

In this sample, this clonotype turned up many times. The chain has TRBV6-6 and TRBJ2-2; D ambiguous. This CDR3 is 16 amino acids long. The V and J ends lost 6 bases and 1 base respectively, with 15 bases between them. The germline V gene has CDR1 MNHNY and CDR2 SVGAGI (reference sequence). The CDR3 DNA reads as TGTGCCAGCAGCCCAAGTTATTCAGAGAACACCGGGGAGCTGTTTTTT. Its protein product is CASSPSYSENTGELFF.

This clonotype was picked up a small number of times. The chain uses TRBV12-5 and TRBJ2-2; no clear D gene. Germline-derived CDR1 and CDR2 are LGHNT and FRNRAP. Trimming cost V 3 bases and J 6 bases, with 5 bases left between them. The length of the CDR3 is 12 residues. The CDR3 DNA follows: TGTGCTAGTGGTTTTGATGCCGGGGAGCTGTTTTTT. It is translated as CASGFDAGELFF.